A single sample is the source of the 10 T cell receptor beta chains below, sequenced in a study of T cell responses to AZD1222 COVID-19 vaccine. TCRdb's copy holds only in-frame clones and misses some; the assay was immunoSEQ multiplex PCR. Of 130,000 to 150,000 clones listed, around nine tenths are singletons. The material was peripheral blood, obtained on day 0 of AZD1222 vaccination. Source of these receptors: an adult in good health.

The gene calls are TRBV29-1 and TRBJ2-7; TRBD1 aligns across 8 bases. The CDR3 is made up of 15 amino acids. V dropped 4 bases and J dropped 6; count of bases not matched to a gene: 14. Germline CDR1 and CDR2: SQVTM and ANQGSEA. The CDR3 reads CSVGGAGRGLREQYF. The CDR3 DNA is TGCAGCGTTGGAGGGGCTGGCAGGGGGCTTCGCGAGCAGTACTTC.

This chain connects TRBV21-1 to TRBJ2-5. TRBV21-1 is tagged as a pseudogene. The CDR3 loop spans 15 amino acids. CDR3 region: CASSTPGTAEETQYF. In nucleotides, the CDR3 is TGTGCCAGCAGCACACCCGGGACGGCCGAAGAGACCCAGTACTTC.

This clone turned up a few times. The sample carries other DNA sequences with the same CDR3. V usage is TRBV7-3 and J usage is TRBJ1-1, with 9 bases identical to TRBD1. V gave up 6 bases and J gave up 8 bases; unmatched junction bases: 4. The CDR3 extends over 12 amino acids. The germline V gene encodes CDR1 SGHTA and CDR2 FQGTGA. The CDR3 reads CASSLGQGEAFF. In nucleotides, the CDR3 is TGTGCCAGCAGTCTCGGACAGGGGGAAGCTTTCTTT.

This clone is a singleton in its sample. This chain connects TRBV5-5 to TRBJ2-3, with D tentatively TRBD2 (5 bases). CDR1 and CDR2 (germline): SGHKS, YYEKEE (reference sequence). The CDR3 extends over 15 amino acids. V was cut by 4 bases and J by 2 bases, with 14 bases left in between. The CDR3 DNA reads as TGTGCCAGCAGCATAAGGGTCGGGGACACAGATACGCAGTATTTT. Its translation is CASSIRVGDTDTQYF. The full variable domain, with the rest looked up from reference TRBV5-5 and TRBJ2-3, is DAGVTQSPTHLIKTRGQQVTLRCSPISGHKSVSWYQQVLGQGPQFIFQYYEKEERGRGNFPDRFSARQFPNYSSELNVNALLLGDSALYLCASSIRVGDTDTQYFGPGTRLTVL.

The rearrangement links TRBV7-8 to TRBJ2-7, with TRBD2 matching 15 bases. The V segment lost 5 bases and the J segment 0 bases; nucleotides outside the gene matches: 8. Germline V gene data show CDR1 as SGHVS and CDR2 as FQNEAQ. The CDR3 consists of 18 residues. The CDR3 sequence is CASSLPRTSGGASYEQYF. CDR3 in DNA: TGTGCCAGCAGCCTCCCGAGGACTAGCGGGGGGGCCTCCTACGAGCAGTACTTC.

The V call is TRBV6-5, the J call TRBJ1-3; D remains unclear. Germline values: CDR1 MNHEY, CDR2 SVGAGI. There are 13 residues in the CDR3. The V end was cut by 2 bases, the J end by 4 bases, with 6 bases between. CDR3 nucleotide sequence: TGTGCCAGCAGTTACGGCCTGGGAAACACCATATATTTT. Translation: CASSYGLGNTIYF.

The rearrangement links TRBV5-1 to TRBJ2-3; maybe TRBD2 (5 bases). The germline V gene encodes CDR1 SGHRS and CDR2 YFSETQ. The CDR3 totals 15 residues. Trimming cost V 3 bases and J 3 bases, with 14 bases left between them. CDR3 nucleotides: TGCGCCAGCAGCTCTCTCGGGGTGCCAACAGATACGCAGTATTTT. Its protein product is CASSSLGVPTDTQYF.

The J gene is TRBJ2-7, the V gene TRBV11-2; tentatively, D is TRBD1 or TRBD2 (5 bases each). Trimming cost V 5 bases and J 7 bases, with 15 bases left between them. CDR3 size: 13 residues. Germline loops: CDR1 SGHAT, CDR2 FQNNGV. CDR3 nucleotide sequence: TGTGCCAGCAGCCCGGGGCCGGGGTGGGAGCAGTACTTC. As protein: CASSPGPGWEQYF.

The chain links TRBV7-9 to TRBJ2-1; 7 bases are shared with TRBD1. Looked up from germline, CDR1 is SEHNR and CDR2 is FQNEAQ (reference sequence). Trimming took 0 bases from V and 8 from J; bases not matched to a gene: 16. CDR3 length: 18 amino acids. The CDR3 nucleotides read TGTGCCAGCAGCTTAGCCGTTGGAAGGGGGCCCGCATTGCATGAGCAGTTCTTC. Protein sequence: CASSLAVGRGPALHEQFF.

This clone was seen a few times. The chain couples TRBV2 to TRBJ1-6; D unclear. The CDR3 contains 15 residues. CDR1 and CDR2 (germline): SNHLY, FYNNEI. V lost 1 base and J 6 bases, leaving 10 bases between the germline ends. Written as DNA, the CDR3 is TGTGCCAGCAGTGAAGAGGCAGTATTTAATTCACCCCTCCACTTT. It translates to CASSEEAVFNSPLHF.